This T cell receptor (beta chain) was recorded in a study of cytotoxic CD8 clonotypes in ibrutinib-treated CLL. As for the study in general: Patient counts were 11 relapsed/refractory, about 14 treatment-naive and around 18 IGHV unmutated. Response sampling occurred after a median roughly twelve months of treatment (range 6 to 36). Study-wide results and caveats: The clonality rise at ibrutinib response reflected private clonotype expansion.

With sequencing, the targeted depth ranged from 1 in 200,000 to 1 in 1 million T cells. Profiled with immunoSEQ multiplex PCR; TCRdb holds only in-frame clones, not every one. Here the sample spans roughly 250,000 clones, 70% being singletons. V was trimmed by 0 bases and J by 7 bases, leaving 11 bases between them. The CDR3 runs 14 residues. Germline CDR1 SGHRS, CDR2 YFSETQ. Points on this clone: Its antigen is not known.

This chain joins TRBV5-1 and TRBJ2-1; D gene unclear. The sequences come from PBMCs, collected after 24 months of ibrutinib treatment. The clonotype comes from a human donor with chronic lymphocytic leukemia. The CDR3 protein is CASSLAGSQNEQFF. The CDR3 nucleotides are TGCGCCAGCAGCTTGGCCGGGTCCCAGAATGAGCAGTTCTTC.